This passage covers 15 T cell receptor beta chains from one sample sequenced in a study of OX40 agonist ivuxolimab in advanced cancers. Using immunoSEQ multiplex PCR, the repertoire was profiled, and TCRdb retains in-frame clones only, with some absent. The table has about 82,000 clones, 85% to 90% seen once. The material sequenced was CD4+ or CD8+ T cells sorted from blood, taken in a trial of the OX40 agonist ivuxolimab. The receptors originated from an adult with an advanced solid tumor such as melanoma, head and neck, liver or kidney cancer.

This chain links TRBV19 with TRBJ1-5, with 8 bases that match TRBD1. V was clipped by 5 bases and J by 2 bases; unmatched bases: 8. Germline CDR1 LNHDA, CDR2 SQIVND (reference sequence). The CDR3 is made up of 16 amino acids. CDR3 residues: CASSSWTGQGNQPQHF. The CDR3 DNA follows: TGTGCCAGTAGTTCCTGGACAGGGCAAGGCAATCAGCCCCAGCATTTT.

The chain uses TRBV18 and TRBJ1-4; TRBD1 might be the D (6 bases). This CDR3 has 14 residues. V lost 11 bases, J lost 7 bases, and 20 bases lay in between. Germline CDR1 is KGHSH and CDR2 is LQKENI. CDR3 sequence reads: CARSRGGLCEKLFF. The CDR3 coding sequence is TGTGCCCGATCCCGGGGGGGCTTGTGTGAAAAACTGTTTTTT.

The chain joins TRBV5-4 to TRBJ1-2, with D tentatively TRBD1 (5 bases). V shed 1 base and J shed 2 bases, with 9 bases lying between them. This CDR3 is built from 14 residues. Germline CDR1 reads SGHNT; CDR2 reads YYREEE (reference sequence). DNA for the CDR3: TGTGCCAGCAGCTTGCAAGGGGAAAACTATGGCTACACCTTC. It specifies CASSLQGENYGYTF.

J is TRBJ2-2 and V is TRBV9; the D is unclear. Trimming shortened V by 0 bases and J by 4 bases, and 7 bases separated the two germline ends. CDR3 size: 14 residues. Germline V CDR1 and CDR2: SGDLS, YYNGEE. CDR3 sequence reads: CASSVGLGTGELFF. The DNA for the CDR3 is TGTGCCAGCAGCGTAGGTCTGGGCACCGGGGAGCTGTTTTTT.

This clone appeared a few times. The chain recombines TRBV6-5 with TRBJ2-5; TRBD2 matches 10 bases. The V gene end was trimmed by 4 bases and the J gene end by 5 bases; junction bases not matched to a gene: 10. Germline V lookup: CDR1 MNHEY, CDR2 SVGAGI. The CDR3 totals 16 residues. CDR3 sequence: CASSSPSGGLGETQYF. The CDR3 DNA is TGTGCCAGCAGTTCCCCTAGCGGGGGACTCGGGGAGACCCAGTACTTC.

The chain links TRBV2 to TRBJ1-2; maybe TRBD1 (5 bases). CDR3 length equals 14 residues. With 7 bases removed from V and 5 bases from J, the gap between germline ends came to 17 bases. The germline CDR1 and CDR2 sequences are SNHLY and FYNNEI. CDR3 protein: CASIYQGIGYGYTF. The DNA of the CDR3 is TGTGCCAGCATATACCAGGGAATAGGGTATGGCTACACCTTC.

This clone was observed once. This chain joins TRBV30 and TRBJ2-2; perhaps TRBD2 as D (6 bases). Germline V gives CDR1 GTSNPN, CDR2 SVGIG (reference sequence). The germline V and J ends were trimmed by 3 bases and 5 bases, with 10 bases remaining between them. The CDR3 consists of 13 residues. The CDR3 reads CAWSLLATGELFF. The CDR3 DNA is TGTGCCTGGAGCCTCCTAGCGACCGGGGAGCTGTTTTTT.

The rearrangement uses TRBV7-2 and TRBJ2-1; D possibly uses TRBD1 or TRBD2 (5 bases each). V was trimmed by 4 bases and J by 6 bases, leaving 13 bases between them. In germline, CDR1 is SGHTA, CDR2 FQGNSA. This CDR3 spans 14 amino acids. The CDR3 coding sequence is TGTGCCAGCAGCTCCCGGGACGTGAGCAATGAGCAGTTCTTC. It codes for CASSSRDVSNEQFF.

Note on this clone: An end of the junction does not agree with germline; a read error may underlie this. The chain uses TRBV7-7 and TRBJ2-7; D uncertain. Looked up from germline, CDR1 is SSHAT and CDR2 is FNYEAQ (reference sequence). CDR3 length equals 16 residues. CDR3 residues: CASSPPDASGSYEQYF. CDR3 nucleotide sequence: TGTGCTAGCAGCCCGCCCGACGCGTCCGGTAGCTACGAGCAGTACTTC.

The chain is built from TRBV7-2 and TRBJ1-1; D may be TRBD1 (6 bases). The CDR3 runs to 13 residues. Per the germline V gene, CDR1 is SGHTA and CDR2 is FQGNSA. V lost 10 bases to trimming and J lost 5 bases, with 17 bases between them. In DNA form, the CDR3 reads TGTGCCACCGGGACAAGGCGGACAACTGAAGCTTTCTTT. It codes for CATGTRRTTEAFF.

This clone was counted a single time. The V and J genes are TRBV11-3 and TRBJ2-5; 15 bases match TRBD2. The CDR3 covers 15 residues. The junction had 3 bases not matched to a gene; V was cut back by 5 bases and J by 5 bases. The germline V gene has CDR1 SGHNT and CDR2 YENEEA. The CDR3: CASSVGLAGGETQYF. CDR3 coding DNA: TGTGCCAGCAGCGTGGGACTAGCGGGAGGCGAGACCCAGTACTTC.

This clone has only one observation. The rearrangement links TRBV10-3 to TRBJ2-3; D unresolved. V lost 9 bases and J lost 4, with 14 bases in between. In germline, CDR1 is ENHRY, CDR2 SYGVKD. This CDR3 has 13 residues. The CDR3 DNA sequence: TGTGCCATTCATCCGGAGCCTGCAGATACGCAGTATTTT. This sequence encodes CAIHPEPADTQYF.

The chain couples TRBV9 to TRBJ1-4; 7 bases fit TRBD1. The trim removed 2 bases at V and 7 bases at J, leaving 8 bases unmatched. Per germline, CDR1 SGDLS and CDR2 YYNGEE. The CDR3 is 15 residues long. CDR3 bases: TGTGCCAGCAGCGTTTCTACAGGGGTGCGTGAAAAACTGTTTTTT. Translation: CASSVSTGVREKLFF.

This clone occurred once. The chain is built from TRBV4-2 and TRBJ2-7; 8 bases align to TRBD2. CDR1 LGHNA and CDR2 YNFKEQ come from the germline V gene. The V segment lost 4 bases and the J segment 4 bases; nucleotides outside the gene matches: 9. This CDR3 has 15 residues. Here the CDR3 reads CASSRTGTSHYEQYF. In DNA form, the CDR3 reads TGTGCCAGCAGCCGGACCGGGACTAGTCATTACGAGCAGTACTTC.

This clone was detected only once. The V and J genes are TRBV30 and TRBJ1-2; TRBD1 aligns across 7 bases. This CDR3 has 13 residues. The V and J ends lost 5 bases and 2 bases, in that order; junction bases with no gene match: 5. Germline CDR1 and CDR2: GTSNPN and SVGIG (reference sequence). CDR3: CAWGKQGNYGYTF. The CDR3, as DNA: TGTGCCTGGGGAAAACAGGGGAACTATGGCTACACCTTC.